The 9 T cell receptor beta chains listed next were all sequenced from one sample in a study of T cell responses to AZD1222 COVID-19 vaccine. Sequencing used immunoSEQ multiplex PCR; TCRdb keeps in-frame clones, though not all of them. The sample yields 150,000 to 200,000 clones, over 80% seen once. The starting material was peripheral blood, obtained on day 0 of AZD1222 vaccination. The origin of the receptors is an adult in good health.

The chain employs TRBV3-1 (or the pseudogene TRBV3-2) and TRBJ1-5; D possibly corresponds to TRBD1 (6 bases). V shed 6 bases and J shed 1 base, with 13 bases lying between them. Germline loops: CDR1 LGHDT, CDR2 YNNKEL (reference sequence). The CDR3 sequence is 15 residues long. CDR3 loop: CASSPRQASNQPQHF. Here the CDR3 DNA reads TGTGCCAGCAGTCCTAGACAGGCCAGCAATCAGCCCCAGCATTTT.

The chain joins TRBV9 to TRBJ2-5, with D perhaps matching TRBD2 (6 bases). The CDR3 length is 14 residues. Between the trimmed V and J ends, which lost 1 base and 1 base, there was a span of 8 bases. Germline-derived CDR1 and CDR2 are SGDLS and YYNGEE. The CDR3 sequence is CASSVSGLQETQYF. As DNA, the CDR3 is TGTGCCAGCAGCGTATCGGGACTCCAAGAGACCCAGTACTTC.

This chain uses TRBV13 with TRBJ1-6; 7 bases agree with TRBD1. Trimming removed 6 bases from V and 11 bases from J; junction bases left unmatched: 10. Looked up from germline, CDR1 is PRHDT and CDR2 is FYEKMQ (reference sequence). The CDR3 contains 14 residues. DNA of the CDR3: TGTGCCAGCAGTCGCCAGGTCACAGGGGCACCCCTCCACTTT. This encodes CASSRQVTGAPLHF.

This chain links TRBV19 with TRBJ2-1, with TRBD1 matching 7 bases. V dropped 4 bases and J dropped 4; count of bases not matched to a gene: 13. This CDR3 spans 17 amino acids. Germline CDR1 reads LNHDA; CDR2 reads SQIVND (reference sequence). CDR3: CASSKTGVGPLYNEQFF. DNA of the CDR3: TGTGCCAGTAGTAAAACAGGGGTTGGGCCCCTATACAATGAGCAGTTCTTC.

The chain recombines TRBV27 with TRBJ2-1; a possible D gene is TRBD2 (6 bases). The germline V gene has CDR1 MNHEY and CDR2 SMNVEV (reference sequence). The CDR3 consists of 14 residues. The CDR3, as DNA: TGTGAGGGCGCGGGGCGACGGGGGATCGATGAGCAGTTCTTC. It translates to CEGAGRRGIDEQFF.

This chain links TRBV18 with TRBJ1-1; D is uncertain. Germline CDR1 reads KGHSH; CDR2 reads LQKENI. The CDR3 contains 15 residues. V gave up 3 bases and J gave up 0 bases, with 11 bases separating them. The CDR3 nucleotides are TGTGCCAGCTCACCTAGTAAGGGAATGAACACTGAAGCTTTCTTT. It yields the protein CASSPSKGMNTEAFF.

This chain links TRBV7-9 with TRBJ1-6; perhaps TRBD1 as D (6 bases). Germline assignment: CDR1 SEHNR and CDR2 FQNEAQ (reference sequence). This CDR3 is 14 amino acids long. Trimming left V 10 bases short and J 8 bases short, with 18 bases between. The CDR3, as DNA: TGTGCCAACGAGGAGGGGGGGTCAGATTCACCCCTCCACTTT. It translates to CANEEGGSDSPLHF.

This clone was detected only once. This sequence joins TRBV6-5 and TRBJ2-7; TRBD1 matches at 7 bases. V shed 7 bases, J shed 5 bases, and the junction held 8 bases outside the gene matches. Germline CDR1 is MNHEY and CDR2 is SVGAGI. The CDR3 is 13 amino acids. The CDR3 nucleotides read TGTGCCAGCACTAATAGACAGGGAGACGAGCAGTACTTC. Translation: CASTNRQGDEQYF.

J is TRBJ1-1 and V is TRBV7-8, with D possibly TRBD1 on 6 matching bases. The CDR3 is 13 residues long. The germline V and J ends were trimmed by 6 bases and 4 bases, with 12 bases remaining between them. The germline gives CDR1 SGHVS, CDR2 FQNEAQ. In DNA, the CDR3 is TGTGCCAGCAGGGTGACAGGCTCCACTGAAGCTTTCTTT. Its protein product is CASRVTGSTEAFF.